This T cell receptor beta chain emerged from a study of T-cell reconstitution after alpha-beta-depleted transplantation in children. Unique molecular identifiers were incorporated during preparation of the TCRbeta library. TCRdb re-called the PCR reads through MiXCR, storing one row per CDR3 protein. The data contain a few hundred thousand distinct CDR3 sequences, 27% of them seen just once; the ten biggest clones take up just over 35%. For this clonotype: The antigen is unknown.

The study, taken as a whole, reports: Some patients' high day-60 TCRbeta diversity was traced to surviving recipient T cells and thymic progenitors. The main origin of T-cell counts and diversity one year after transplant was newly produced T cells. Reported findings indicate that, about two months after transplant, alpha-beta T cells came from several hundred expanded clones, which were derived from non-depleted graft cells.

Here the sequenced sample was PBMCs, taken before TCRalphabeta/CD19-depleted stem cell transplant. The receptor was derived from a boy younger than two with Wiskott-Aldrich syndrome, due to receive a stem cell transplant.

CDR3 protein: CASSFSGGGVNNEQFF. CDR3 in DNA: TGTGCCAGCAGTTTCTCCGGTGGAGGGGTTAACAATGAGCAGTTCTTC. The gene calls are TRBV28 and TRBJ2-1, with D possibly matching TRBD2 (6 bases). The CDR3 totals 16 residues. From germline, CDR1 is MDHEN and CDR2 SYDVKM. Trimming pared 3 bases from V and 5 bases from J, leaving 17 bases between.